This entry features one TCR beta chain sequence. This entry comes from a study of blood T cell repertoires in COVID-19. Study background: Acute and convalescent COVID-19 samples came from the United States, Italy and Spain. From T cells, B-cell-depleted T cells, or PBMCs came the material, which was cDNA or gDNA.

Study members were between roughly 18 and 100 years old and lived in some 22 US regions. Original analysis: Amplified reference gene primers provided the basis for estimating nucleated cell counts. Libraries were prepared by immunoSEQ multiplex PCR; TCRdb keeps only in-frame clonotypes and omits some of them. V and J calls and clone size are given by that table; D and trimming were obtained from the DNA. This sample has a few hundred thousand clones, with about 91% found just once. Looked up from germline, CDR1 is MDHEN and CDR2 is SYDVKM. The CDR3 runs to 13 residues. The V gene lost 3 bases and the J gene lost 1 base, with 4 bases spanning the gap.

The sample comprised PBMCs or T cells enriched from blood (not recorded which). The sequence came from a middle-aged woman who had recovered from COVID-19. The V gene is TRBV28, the J gene TRBJ1-5; D uncertain. The CDR3 reads CASSLGSNQPQHF. The CDR3 DNA reads TGTGCCAGCAGTTTGGGCAGCAATCAGCCCCAGCATTTT.